This T cell receptor beta chain was recovered during a study of somatic mutations in cytotoxic T cells in rheumatoid arthritis. The germline V gene encodes CDR1 SGHTA and CDR2 FQGNSA. The CDR3 sequence is 14 residues long. The assay was immunoSEQ multiplex PCR, and TCRdb's table has in-frame clones only and misses some. In the table there are some 23,000 clones, more than 80% of which are singletons. As regards this clone: A read error may account for a junction end that differs from germline.

The sequence was obtained from an adult with rheumatoid arthritis. This chain connects TRBV7-2 to TRBJ2-1, with TRBD2 matching over 11 bases. The sequenced material came from CD8+ T cells sorted from blood. This CDR3 is CASRLAGGYNEQFF. CDR3 nucleotides: TGTGCCAGCAGGTTAGCGGGGGGGTACAATGAGCAGTTCTTC.